This TCR beta chain was recovered during a study of blood T cell repertoires in COVID-19 (dated by TCRdb to 2018 to 2021). In the study overall: The collaborator samples originated in the United States, Italy and Spain and spanned the acute and convalescent phases of COVID-19. The prospective study material was composed of cDNA or gDNA derived from T cells, B-cell-depleted T cells, or PBMCs. Samples were obtained from the ongoing ImmuneRACE study (first 160 participants) and from over 1,000 subjects provided by 6 global collaborators. Where HLA class I and class II types were available, the types were taken from metadata supplied by the sample provider, not from assay-based typing. A de-identified subject ID, COVID-19 status, age in years and sex were almost always included in the sample metadata. The repertoires were released in a freely available public database meant as a resource for research on the immune response to SARS-CoV-2. The dataset comprised deeply sampled blood TCRbeta repertoires from subjects exposed to, actively infected with, or recovered from COVID-19.

The paper's findings and limits, for the study overall: The amount of clinical and demographic metadata varied by source and participant and was provided uncurated.

The CDR3 numbers 16 residues from cysteine through phenylalanine. The only DNA kept is the CDR3, 48 bases in frame from the first base. V ends up 1 base short and J 7 bases short, with an unmatched junction base count of 11. The germline V gene gives CDR1 as SGHTA and CDR2 as FQGNSA. In Seattle, one collaborating source enrolled patients while the infection was active and tracked those patients longitudinally over the course of disease. Collaborating institutions collected whole blood in K2EDTA tubes following their own protocols. Collaborator samples were shipped for TCRbeta analysis as frozen whole blood, isolated PBMCs, or DNA extracted from either sample type. The immunoSEQ Assay, a bias-controlled multiplex PCR, was used to amplify TCRbeta CDR3 regions from genomic DNA. The original pipeline was this. Within the assay, amplification of reference gene primers was used to estimate how many nucleated cells each sample contained. Sequence reads were collapsed and filtered to measure the absolute abundance of every unique TCRbeta CDR3 rearrangement. For each sample, productive Simpson clonality was calculated as the square root of Simpson's diversity index across productive rearrangements. In its TCRdb copy, this immuneACCESS table keeps in-frame sequences only and misses some clones. Where compared with another copy, unresolved V genes explain less than half of these, and the others have no known cause. Clone size and V and J calls were adopted from that table, with D and trimming inferred from the DNA. This sample has more than 200,000 clones in its table, and 85% to 90% of those were observed once. The biggest ten clones account for roughly 3% of the sample.

Worth noting for this clone: It has no known antigen specificity. No base qualities exist here, and no much larger clone lies one base off it.

The receptor was isolated from a man younger than 45 with COVID-19, enrolled during active disease. Recombination joined TRBV7-2 with TRBJ1-2; 8 nucleotides in the junction match TRBD1. Source material: peripheral blood. In nucleotides, the sequence is TGTGCCAGCAGCTTAGACCGACAGGGGCTTGTAAGTGGCTACACCTTC. It encodes CASSLDRQGLVSGYTF.